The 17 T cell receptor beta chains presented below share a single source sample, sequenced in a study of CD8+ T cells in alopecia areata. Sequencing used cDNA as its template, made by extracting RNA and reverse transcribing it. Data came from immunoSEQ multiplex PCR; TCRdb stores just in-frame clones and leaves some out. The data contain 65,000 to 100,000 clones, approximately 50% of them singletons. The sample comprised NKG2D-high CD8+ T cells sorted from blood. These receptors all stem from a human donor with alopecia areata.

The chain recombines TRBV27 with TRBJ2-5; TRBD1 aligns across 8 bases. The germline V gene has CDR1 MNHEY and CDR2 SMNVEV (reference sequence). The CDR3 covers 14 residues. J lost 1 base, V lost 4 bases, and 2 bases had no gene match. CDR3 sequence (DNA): TGTGCCAGCAGTTGGACAGGGACCCAAGAGACCCAGTACTTC. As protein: CASSWTGTQETQYF.

CDR3 region: CASSLEGFMPRETQYF. The CDR3 nucleotides are TGCGCCAGCAGCTTGGAGGGATTTATGCCAAGAGAGACCCAGTACTTC. The chain employs TRBV5-1 and TRBJ2-5; D gene ambiguous. CDR3 length: 16 amino acids. Trimming cost V 0 bases and J 4 bases, with 16 bases left between them. Germline V gives CDR1 SGHRS, CDR2 YFSETQ.

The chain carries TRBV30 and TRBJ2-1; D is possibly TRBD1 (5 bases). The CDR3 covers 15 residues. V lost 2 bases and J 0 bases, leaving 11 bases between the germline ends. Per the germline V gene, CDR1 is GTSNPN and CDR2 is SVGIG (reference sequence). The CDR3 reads CAWSRGHSSYNEQFF. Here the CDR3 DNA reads TGTGCCTGGAGTCGCGGACATAGCTCCTACAATGAGCAGTTCTTC.

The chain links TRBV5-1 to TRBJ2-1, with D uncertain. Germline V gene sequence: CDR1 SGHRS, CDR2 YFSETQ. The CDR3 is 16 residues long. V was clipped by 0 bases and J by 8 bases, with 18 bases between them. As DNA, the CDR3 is TGCGCCAGCAGCTTGGATTCTGCGGATTTGGGCGATGAGCAGTTCTTC. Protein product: CASSLDSADLGDEQFF.

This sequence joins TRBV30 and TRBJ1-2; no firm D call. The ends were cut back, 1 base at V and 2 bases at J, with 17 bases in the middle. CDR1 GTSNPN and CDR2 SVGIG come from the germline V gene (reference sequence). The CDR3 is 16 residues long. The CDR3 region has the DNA TGTGCCTGGAGTGACCCCGTTGTCATCCGCAACTATGGCTACACCTTC. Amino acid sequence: CAWSDPVVIRNYGYTF. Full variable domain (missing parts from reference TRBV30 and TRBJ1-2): SQTIHQWPATLVQPVGSPLSLECTVEGTSNPNLYWYRQAAGRGLQLLFYSVGIGQISSEVPQNLSASRPQDRQFILSSKKLLLSDSGFYLCAWSDPVVIRNYGYTFGSGTRLTVV.

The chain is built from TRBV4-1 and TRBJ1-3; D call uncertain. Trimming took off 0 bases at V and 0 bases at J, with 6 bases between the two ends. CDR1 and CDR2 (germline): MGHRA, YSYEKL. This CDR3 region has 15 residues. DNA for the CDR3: TGCGCCAGCAGCCAAGAACCGAGCTCTGGAAACACCATATATTTT. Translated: CASSQEPSSGNTIYF.

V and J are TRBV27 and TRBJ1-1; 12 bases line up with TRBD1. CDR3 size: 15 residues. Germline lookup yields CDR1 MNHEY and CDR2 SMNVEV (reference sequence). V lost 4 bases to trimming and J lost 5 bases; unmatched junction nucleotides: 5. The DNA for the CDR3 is TGTGCCAGCAGTTCCGGGACAGGGGGCTTGACTGAAGCTTTCTTT. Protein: CASSSGTGGLTEAFF.

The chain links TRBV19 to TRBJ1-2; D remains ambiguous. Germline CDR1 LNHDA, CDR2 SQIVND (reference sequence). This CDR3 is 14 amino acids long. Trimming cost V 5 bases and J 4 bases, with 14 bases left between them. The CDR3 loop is CASSPGSRIYGYTF. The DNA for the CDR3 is TGTGCCAGTAGTCCCGGCTCAAGGATCTATGGCTACACCTTC.

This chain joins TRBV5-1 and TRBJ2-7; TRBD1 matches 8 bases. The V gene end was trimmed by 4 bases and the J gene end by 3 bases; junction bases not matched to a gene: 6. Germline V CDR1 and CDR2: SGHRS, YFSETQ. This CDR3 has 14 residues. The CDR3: CASSITTGDYEQYF. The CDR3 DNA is TGCGCCAGCAGCATAACGACAGGGGACTACGAGCAGTACTTC. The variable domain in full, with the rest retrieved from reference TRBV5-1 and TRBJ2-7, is KAGVTQTPRYLIKTRGQQVTLSCSPISGHRSVSWYQQTPGQGLQFLFEYFSETQRNKGNFPGRFSGRQFSNSRSEMNVSTLELGDSALYLCASSITTGDYEQYFGPGTRLTVT.

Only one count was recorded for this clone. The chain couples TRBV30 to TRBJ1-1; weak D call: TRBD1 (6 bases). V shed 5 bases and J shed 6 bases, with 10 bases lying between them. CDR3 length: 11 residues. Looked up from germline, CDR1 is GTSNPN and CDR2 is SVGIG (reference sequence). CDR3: CAWEGGAEAFF. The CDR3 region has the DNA TGTGCCTGGGAAGGGGGGGCTGAAGCTTTCTTT.

Written as DNA, the CDR3 is TGTGCCAGCAGCTTAGGGGGACAGGGTCTCACTGAAGCTTTCTTT. This encodes CASSLGGQGLTEAFF. The chain joins TRBV7-2 to TRBJ1-1; TRBD1 matches at 9 bases. Per the germline V gene, CDR1 is SGHTA and CDR2 is FQGNSA. The V segment lost 1 base and the J segment 4 bases; nucleotides outside the gene matches: 4. CDR3 length: 15 residues.

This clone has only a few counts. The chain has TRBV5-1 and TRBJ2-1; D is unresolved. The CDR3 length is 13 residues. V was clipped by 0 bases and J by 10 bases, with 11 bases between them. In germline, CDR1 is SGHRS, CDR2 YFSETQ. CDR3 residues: CASSLDPQGEQFF. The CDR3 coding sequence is TGCGCCAGCAGCTTGGATCCCCAAGGGGAGCAGTTCTTC.

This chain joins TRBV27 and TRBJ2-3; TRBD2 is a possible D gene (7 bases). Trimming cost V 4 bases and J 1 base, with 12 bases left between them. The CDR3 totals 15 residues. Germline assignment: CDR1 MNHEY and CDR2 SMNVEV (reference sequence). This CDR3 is CASSWEGGGTDTQYF. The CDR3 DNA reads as TGTGCCAGCAGTTGGGAGGGGGGTGGCACAGATACGCAGTATTTT.

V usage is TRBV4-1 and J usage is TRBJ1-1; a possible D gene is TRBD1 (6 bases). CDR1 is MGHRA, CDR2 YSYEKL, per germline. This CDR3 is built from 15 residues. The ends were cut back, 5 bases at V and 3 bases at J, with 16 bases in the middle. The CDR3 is CASSIRDIGDTEAFF. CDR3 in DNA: TGCGCCAGCAGCATACGGGACATTGGGGACACTGAAGCTTTCTTT.

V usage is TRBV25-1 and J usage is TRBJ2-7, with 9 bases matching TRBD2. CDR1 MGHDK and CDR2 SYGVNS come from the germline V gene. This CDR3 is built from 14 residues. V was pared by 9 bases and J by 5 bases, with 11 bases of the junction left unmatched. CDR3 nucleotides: TGTGCCAGTACCCTCGGGACTAGCTTACACGAGCAGTACTTC. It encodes CASTLGTSLHEQYF.

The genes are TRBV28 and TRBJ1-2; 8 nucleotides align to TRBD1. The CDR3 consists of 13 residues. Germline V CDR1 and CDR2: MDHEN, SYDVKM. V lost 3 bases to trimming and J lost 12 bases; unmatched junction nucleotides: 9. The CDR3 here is CASSLVTGDTHTF. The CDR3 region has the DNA TGTGCCAGCAGTTTGGTGACAGGGGACACCCACACCTTC.

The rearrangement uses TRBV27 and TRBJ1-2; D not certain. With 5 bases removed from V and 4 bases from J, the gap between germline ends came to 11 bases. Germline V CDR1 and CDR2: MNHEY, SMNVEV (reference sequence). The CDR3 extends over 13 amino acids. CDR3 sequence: CASSDKLRYGYTF. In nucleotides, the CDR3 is TGTGCCAGCAGTGACAAACTTCGCTATGGCTACACCTTC.